What follows are 16 T cell receptor beta chains derived from one specimen sequenced in a study of T cell changes during pregnancy in multiple sclerosis. Generated by immunoSEQ multiplex PCR, the TCRdb table keeps only in-frame clones and is missing some. The sample comprises about 57,000 clones, about 89% of which are singletons, and approximately 1.8% rests with the top ten. The sequenced sample was peripheral blood, obtained after pregnancy. Every receptor here comes from a female donor with multiple sclerosis, enrolled in a pregnancy study.

This clone was detected only a few times. V is TRBV19 and J is TRBJ1-1, with 7 bases fitting TRBD1. This CDR3 has 14 residues. The germline gives CDR1 LNHDA, CDR2 SQIVND (reference sequence). Unmatched junction bases numbered 9, after V lost 7 bases and J lost 4 bases. The chain's CDR3 is CASIPWDSGTEAFF. As DNA, the CDR3 is TGTGCCAGTATCCCTTGGGACAGCGGCACTGAAGCTTTCTTT.

This chain links TRBV4-3 with TRBJ1-5; perhaps TRBD1 as D (5 bases). The CDR3 has 16 amino acids. The germline V and J ends were trimmed by 0 bases and 4 bases, with 13 bases remaining between them. In germline, CDR1 is LGHNA, CDR2 YSLEER. The CDR3, as DNA: TGCGCCAGCAGCCAAGATTGGGGCGCGGGGAATCAGCCCCAGCATTTT. It is translated as CASSQDWGAGNQPQHF.

V gene TRBV2 combines with J gene TRBJ2-3; 8 bases are shared with TRBD2. The ends lost 4 bases at V and 4 bases at J; junction bases unmatched: 7. This CDR3 comprises 15 residues. Germline-derived CDR1 and CDR2 are SNHLY and FYNNEI. CDR3 DNA sequence: TGTGCCAGCAGTGTCGGGAGGGCGCGGGCAGATACGCAGTATTTT. It specifies CASSVGRARADTQYF.

The rearrangement joins TRBV10-2 to TRBJ2-7; 9 bases agree with TRBD1. CDR3 length equals 14 residues. The germline CDR1 and CDR2 sequences are WSHSY and SAAADI. After removal of 11 bases from V and 2 bases from J, the junction contained 10 bases not matched to a gene. The CDR3 loop reads CASVSGTGTYEQYF. CDR3 in DNA: TGCGCCTCCGTCTCCGGGACAGGGACCTACGAGCAGTACTTC.

The CDR3 sequence is CASGLTVTEAFF. CDR3 nucleotide sequence: TGTGCTAGTGGTCTCACGGTCACTGAAGCTTTCTTT. The chain employs TRBV12-5 and TRBJ1-1; no clear D gene. Trimming removed 5 bases from V and 4 bases from J, with 8 bases in between. The CDR3 has 12 amino acids. Germline V lookup: CDR1 LGHNT, CDR2 FRNRAP.

A remark on this clone: This same CDR3 is encoded by further DNA sequences in the sample. The CDR3 bases are TGTGCCAGCAGCTTGCGGGGAGAAGAGACCCAGTACTTC. It yields the protein CASSLRGEETQYF. The V and J genes are TRBV5-4 and TRBJ2-5; a possible D gene is TRBD2 (5 bases). Germline V lookup: CDR1 SGHNT, CDR2 YYREEE (reference sequence). This CDR3 has 13 residues. The V and J ends lost 1 base and 3 bases respectively, with 7 bases between them.

The CDR3 coding sequence is TGTGCCAGCAGCGTGGGGGGTACGGCCTCCTACGAGCAGTACTTC. This gives the protein CASSVGGTASYEQYF. The J gene is TRBJ2-7, the V gene TRBV9; TRBD2 is a possible D gene (6 bases). V was shortened by 2 bases and J by 0 bases, with 12 bases between the two germline ends. The V gene's germline CDR1 is SGDLS and CDR2 YYNGEE. The CDR3 has 15 amino acids.

The chain joins TRBV11-2 to TRBJ2-3, with 9 bases lining up with TRBD2. The trim removed 2 bases at V and 3 bases at J, leaving 3 bases unmatched. Germline CDR1 reads SGHAT; CDR2 reads FQNNGV. There are 15 residues in the CDR3. The CDR3 here is CASSLMAGGTDTQYF. In DNA, the CDR3 is TGTGCCAGCAGCTTAATGGCGGGGGGGACAGATACGCAGTATTTT. Combining the CDR3 with reference TRBV11-2 and TRBJ2-3 gives the whole variable domain EAGVAQSPRYKIIEKRQSVAFWCNPISGHATLYWYQQILGQGPKLLIQFQNNGVVDDSQLPKDRFSAERLKGVDSTLKIQPAKLEDSAVYLCASSLMAGGTDTQYFGPGTRLTVL.

The chain joins TRBV9 to TRBJ1-1, with 8 bases matching TRBD1. With V trimmed by 0 bases and J by 2 bases, 9 bases remained unmatched. Germline assignment: CDR1 SGDLS and CDR2 YYNGEE. The CDR3 is 17 amino acids. The chain's CDR3 is CASSVDSRGLLNTEAFF. CDR3 DNA: TGTGCCAGCAGCGTAGATAGCAGGGGGCTTTTAAACACTGAAGCTTTCTTT. Supplemented by reference TRBV9 and TRBJ1-1, the full variable domain reads DSGVTQTPKHLITATGQRVTLRCSPRSGDLSVYWYQQSLDQGLQFLIQYYNGEERAKGNILERFSAQQFPDLHSELNLSSLELGDSALYFCASSVDSRGLLNTEAFFGQGTRLTVV.

This rearrangement joins TRBV11-3 to TRBJ1-2; D might be TRBD1 (6 bases). Germline V gene sequence: CDR1 SGHNT, CDR2 YENEEA. Trimming shortened V by 6 bases and J by 4 bases, and 18 bases separated the two germline ends. The CDR3 totals 15 residues. The CDR3 bases are TGTGCCAGCAGTACGCCGCTTGGGGGCTCCTATGGCTACACCTTC. Its translation is CASSTPLGGSYGYTF.

The chain combines TRBV9 with TRBJ2-4; TRBD1 might be the D (6 bases). Germline V CDR1 and CDR2: SGDLS, YYNGEE. V was trimmed by 5 bases and J by 1 base, leaving 10 bases between them. The length of the CDR3 is 14 residues. The chain's CDR3 is CASSTGLAKNIQYF. CDR3 in DNA: TGTGCCAGCAGTACAGGGTTGGCCAAAAACATTCAGTACTTC.

The J gene is TRBJ2-1, the V gene TRBV6-1; D might be TRBD2 (6 bases). The CDR3 contains 13 residues. Germline CDR1 and CDR2: MNHNS and SASEGT. The ends were cut back, 2 bases at V and 9 bases at J, with 11 bases in the middle. The DNA for the CDR3 is TGTGCCAGCAGTGAATGGGCGGGGCGTGAGCAGTTCTTC. Translation gives CASSEWAGREQFF.

The chain links TRBV5-5 to TRBJ1-1; maybe TRBD1 (6 bases). This CDR3 is built from 16 residues. Germline V gives CDR1 SGHKS, CDR2 YYEKEE (reference sequence). Trimming cost V 3 bases and J 5 bases, with 20 bases left between them. The CDR3 protein is CASSSVIVGGRTEAFF. In nucleotides, the CDR3 is TGTGCCAGCAGCTCGGTAATAGTCGGGGGGCGTACTGAAGCTTTCTTT.

The gene calls are TRBV4-2 and TRBJ1-4; D unclear. CDR1 LGHNA and CDR2 YNFKEQ come from the germline V gene. CDR3 length equals 16 residues. Trimming took off 0 bases at V and 3 bases at J, with 11 bases between the two ends. CDR3: CASSQDRWRSNEKLFF. In DNA form, the CDR3 reads TGTGCCAGCAGCCAAGATAGGTGGAGGTCTAATGAAAAACTGTTTTTT.

This clone was seen once. The chain uses TRBV15 and TRBJ1-4; D might be TRBD1 (6 bases). The CDR3 is 17 residues long. V was clipped by 0 bases and J by 4 bases, with 15 bases between them. Germline V gene lookup returns CDR1 LNHNV and CDR2 YYDKDF (reference sequence). The CDR3 DNA reads as TGTGCCACCAGCAGAGATAGGGGGGGCGGGTATAATGAAAAACTGTTTTTT. It encodes CATSRDRGGGYNEKLFF.

The chain couples TRBV18 to TRBJ2-7; D not resolved. The CDR3 spans 13 residues. Between the trimmed V and J ends, which lost 2 bases and 3 bases, there was a span of 8 bases. Germline CDR1 KGHSH, CDR2 LQKENI. The CDR3 nucleotides are TGTGCCAGCTCACCAAGCCAGCGCTACGAGCAGTACTTC. The encoded protein is CASSPSQRYEQYF.